A single sample gave rise to the 30 T cell receptor beta chains below, sequenced in a study of siplizumab effects on memory and regulatory T cells. Measured with immunoSEQ multiplex PCR; TCRdb has only the in-frame clones, and not every one. The sample has some 73,000 clones, 93% seen once. Sequencing was done on a sample of CD8+ T cells sorted from blood. These receptors were collected from a human donor in good health.

The chain carries TRBV7-9 and TRBJ2-7; a possible D gene is TRBD2 (5 bases). The CDR3 contains 12 residues. In germline, CDR1 is SEHNR, CDR2 FQNEAQ (reference sequence). Trimming took off 4 bases at V and 3 bases at J, with 7 bases between the two ends. CDR3 protein: CASSSDYYEQYF. CDR3 DNA: TGTGCCAGCAGCTCCGACTACTACGAGCAGTACTTC.

The chain joins TRBV5-5 to TRBJ2-1, with TRBD2 matching over 10 bases. This CDR3 spans 13 amino acids. From germline, CDR1 is SGHKS and CDR2 YYEKEE (reference sequence). J gave up 10 bases and V 4 bases, and 5 bases lay outside the gene matches. The CDR3: CASSLTSGAEQFF. The CDR3 nucleotides read TGTGCCAGCAGCCTAACTAGCGGGGCCGAGCAGTTCTTC.

The chain carries TRBV7-8 and TRBJ2-7; 8 nucleotides match TRBD1. J gave up 0 bases and V 1 base, and 11 bases lay outside the gene matches. The germline CDR1 and CDR2 sequences are SGHVS and FQNEAQ. This CDR3 spans 18 amino acids. CDR3 loop: CASSLEWAPGQDSYEQYF. The CDR3 DNA reads TGTGCCAGCAGCTTAGAGTGGGCGCCGGGACAGGACTCCTACGAGCAGTACTTC.

This sequence joins TRBV19 and TRBJ1-3; D ambiguous. Germline values: CDR1 LNHDA, CDR2 SQIVND (reference sequence). The length of the CDR3 is 13 residues. The DNA of the CDR3 is TGTGCAGTGGACGCCGGGTGGGGAAACACCATATATTTT. Its protein is CAVDAGWGNTIYF.

This sequence joins TRBV28 and TRBJ2-5; 10 bases map to TRBD1. V trimming: 1 base; J trimming: 1 base; junction bases outside the gene matches: 3. This CDR3 has 16 residues. In germline, CDR1 is MDHEN, CDR2 SYDVKM. CDR3 amino acids: CASSLLGQGLQETQYF. CDR3 in DNA: TGTGCCAGCAGTTTATTGGGACAGGGGCTCCAAGAGACCCAGTACTTC.

The chain joins TRBV6-5 to TRBJ1-6; D gene uncertain. This CDR3 region has 15 residues. Trimming stripped 0 bases from V and 7 bases from J, with 10 bases between. CDR1 and CDR2 from the germline V gene are MNHEY and SVGAGI. For the CDR3, the DNA is TGTGCCAGCAGTTACTCCGAGAACGTGAATTCACCCCTCCACTTT. Its translation is CASSYSENVNSPLHF.

The chain recombines TRBV15 with TRBJ2-3, with D possibly TRBD1 on 6 matching bases. The CDR3 runs to 15 residues. Germline CDR1 and CDR2: LNHNV and YYDKDF (reference sequence). Trimming cost V 5 bases and J 3 bases, with 15 bases left between them. CDR3 protein: CATSESLGGTDTQYF. CDR3 in DNA: TGTGCCACCAGCGAATCCCTAGGGGGAACAGATACGCAGTATTTT.

The rearrangement links TRBV2 to TRBJ2-5; 9 bases are a match to TRBD2. After removal of 11 bases from V and 7 bases from J, the junction contained 11 bases not matched to a gene. CDR1 is SNHLY and CDR2 is FYNNEI in the germline V gene. The CDR3 runs 13 residues. The CDR3 reads CAVSGGPFGTQYF. CDR3 DNA sequence: TGTGCCGTTAGCGGGGGCCCCTTTGGGACCCAGTACTTC.

The chain joins TRBV27 to TRBJ2-7, with D unclear. With 8 bases removed from V and 0 bases from J, the gap between germline ends came to 8 bases. This CDR3 comprises 12 residues. Germline CDR1 is MNHEY and CDR2 is SMNVEV (reference sequence). The CDR3 bases are TGTGCCAGCGCCAAAAGCTCCTACGAGCAGTACTTC. It codes for CASAKSSYEQYF.

V usage is TRBV13 and J usage is TRBJ1-1; 8 nucleotides match TRBD1. Germline V gene lookup returns CDR1 PRHDT and CDR2 FYEKMQ (reference sequence). V gave up 1 base and J gave up 3 bases; unmatched junction bases: 7. The CDR3 is made up of 16 amino acids. DNA of the CDR3: TGTGCCAGCAGCTTAGCCAGCTTGGGACAGGACACTGAAGCTTTCTTT. Amino acids: CASSLASLGQDTEAFF.

The chain employs TRBV13 and TRBJ1-5; a possible D gene is TRBD1 (6 bases). The germline CDR1 and CDR2 sequences are PRHDT and FYEKMQ (reference sequence). V was clipped by 5 bases and J by 7 bases, with 12 bases between them. The CDR3 is 13 amino acids. Here the CDR3 DNA reads TGTGCCAGCAGCGCCGACAGGAGGCAGCCCCAGCATTTT. This encodes CASSADRRQPQHF.

The rearrangement joins TRBV9 to TRBJ2-5; TRBD2 might be the D (7 bases). The J call is doubtful: the DNA matches TRBJ2-7 better. The germline V gene encodes CDR1 SGDLS and CDR2 YYNGEE. The CDR3 has 15 amino acids. CDR3 nucleotide sequence: TGTGCCAGCAGCGTAGGTTTACAGGGAGGGGACGAGCAGTACTTC. It translates to CASSVGLQGGDEQYF.

This clone was observed once. The chain has TRBV19 and TRBJ2-7, with D perhaps matching TRBD2 (5 bases). The CDR3 is 15 amino acids. V was trimmed by 1 base and J by 2 bases, leaving 12 bases between them. In germline, CDR1 is LNHDA, CDR2 SQIVND (reference sequence). The CDR3: CASSIALGETYEQYF. DNA for the CDR3: TGTGCCAGTAGTATAGCCCTTGGGGAGACCTACGAGCAGTACTTC.

The chain uses TRBV7-6 and TRBJ1-2; 7 bases are a match to TRBD1. V shed 6 bases and J 5 bases; nucleotides not matched to a gene: 12. The length of the CDR3 is 15 residues. Germline lookup yields CDR1 SGHVS and CDR2 FNYEAQ. The CDR3 DNA reads as TGTGCCAGCAGTTGGGGTGGACAGGATACATATGGCTACACCTTC. Protein product: CASSWGGQDTYGYTF.

This chain links TRBV4-3 with TRBJ2-3; TRBD2 matches 11 bases. The CDR3 has 18 amino acids. Germline-derived CDR1 and CDR2 are LGHNA and YSLEER. V shed 0 bases, J shed 0 bases, and the junction held 5 bases outside the gene matches. CDR3 sequence: CASSQDRSGGASTDTQYF. The CDR3 DNA follows: TGCGCCAGCAGCCAAGATCGTAGCGGGGGGGCTAGCACAGATACGCAGTATTTT.

The chain is built from TRBV29-1 and TRBJ1-3; D is undetermined. The CDR3 covers 11 residues. Germline loops: CDR1 SQVTM, CDR2 ANQGSEA. V was pared by 8 bases and J by 0 bases, with 5 bases between. The CDR3 loop reads CSSHSGNTIYF. CDR3 nucleotide sequence: TGCAGCAGCCACTCTGGAAACACCATATATTTT.

This chain connects TRBV7-2 to TRBJ2-2, with TRBD2 matching over 8 bases. This CDR3 contains 13 residues. With 11 bases clipped from V and 2 bases from J, the junction kept 4 bases outside the gene matches. CDR1 is SGHTA, CDR2 FQGNSA, per germline. As DNA, the CDR3 is TGTGCCCCCGCGGGGGGTAACACCGGGGAGCTGTTTTTT. It codes for CAPAGGNTGELFF. Full variable domain (missing parts from reference TRBV7-2 and TRBJ2-2): GAGVSQSPSNKVTEKGKDVELRCDPISGHTALYWYRQSLGQGLEFLIYFQGNSAPDKSGLPSDRFSAERTGGSVSTLTIQRTQQEDSAVYLCAPAGGNTGELFFGEGSRLTVL.

The chain couples TRBV7-3 to TRBJ1-1, with D hard to call. Germline CDR1 is SGHTA and CDR2 is FQGTGA. This CDR3 region has 15 residues. V was clipped by 0 bases and J by 1 base, with 9 bases between them. The CDR3 reads CASSLTRAPNTEAFF. The CDR3 DNA reads TGTGCCAGCAGCTTAACGCGGGCACCGAACACTGAAGCTTTCTTT.

This chain's CDR3 is CASSPRTGEEQYF. The CDR3 DNA follows: TGTGCCAGCAGCCCCAGGACAGGGGAAGAGCAGTACTTC. V and J are TRBV7-9 and TRBJ2-5; 9 nucleotides align to TRBD1. CDR1 is SEHNR and CDR2 is FQNEAQ in the germline V gene (reference sequence). The CDR3 has 13 residues. The J segment lost 11 bases and the V segment lost 5 bases, leaving 9 bases of the junction unmatched.

This chain links TRBV4-1 with TRBJ2-3; 8 bases align to TRBD1. The V gene end was trimmed by 3 bases and the J gene end by 0 bases; junction bases not matched to a gene: 2. The CDR3 has 15 residues. Germline values: CDR1 MGHRA, CDR2 YSYEKL. The CDR3 here is CASSQGQVSTDTQYF. As DNA, the CDR3 is TGCGCCAGCAGCCAGGGACAGGTTAGCACAGATACGCAGTATTTT.

The CDR3 DNA reads TGTGCCAGCAGTACCGGGCGGGGACAGTTCTTC. This gives the protein CASSTGRGQFF. The chain joins TRBV6-6 to TRBJ2-1; the D gene is possibly TRBD2 (6 bases). The CDR3 has 11 residues. The germline V gene encodes CDR1 MNHNY and CDR2 SVGAGI (reference sequence). The V gene lost 5 bases and the J gene lost 13 bases, with 12 bases spanning the gap.

This rearrangement joins TRBV7-6 to TRBJ2-3; D remains unclear. CDR1 is SGHVS and CDR2 is FNYEAQ in the germline V gene. This CDR3 has 14 amino acids. Trimming took 5 bases from V and 6 from J, leaving 15 bases between them. DNA for the CDR3: TGTGCCAGCAGCGTAACCCCTCCGGCGGATACGCAGTATTTT. Translating it yields CASSVTPPADTQYF.

The chain carries TRBV7-6 and TRBJ1-1; D possibly corresponds to TRBD1 (5 bases). The V end was cut by 4 bases, the J end by 1 base, with 13 bases between. The CDR3 consists of 15 residues. CDR1 SGHVS and CDR2 FNYEAQ come from the germline V gene. CDR3 amino acids: CASSSPPTGNTEAFF. The CDR3 DNA is TGTGCCAGCAGCTCTCCGCCCACAGGGAACACTGAAGCTTTCTTT.

The V and J genes are TRBV14 and TRBJ2-5; 9 bases match TRBD2. J was trimmed by 5 bases and V by 6 bases; bases with no gene match: 4. Looked up from germline, CDR1 is SGHDN and CDR2 is FVKESK. This CDR3 has 13 amino acids. The CDR3 sequence: CASSLAGRETQYF. CDR3 nucleotides: TGTGCCAGCAGTCTAGCGGGGCGGGAGACCCAGTACTTC.

The chain joins TRBV2 to TRBJ2-7; 10 bases align to TRBD1. CDR3 length: 15 amino acids. Germline loops: CDR1 SNHLY, CDR2 FYNNEI. J was trimmed by 1 base and V by 9 bases; bases with no gene match: 9. CDR3 sequence (DNA): TGTGCCAGTTCTACCGGGACAGGGGTTTCCTACGAGCAGTACTTC. It codes for CASSTGTGVSYEQYF.

This chain connects TRBV25-1 to TRBJ2-2; 10 bases fit TRBD2. V trimming: 2 bases; J trimming: 6 bases; junction bases outside the gene matches: 6. The germline CDR1 and CDR2 sequences are MGHDK and SYGVNS. The CDR3 loop spans 16 amino acids. The CDR3: CASSEQERGGSGELFF. The CDR3 nucleotides are TGTGCCAGCAGTGAACAGGAGCGGGGGGGATCCGGGGAGCTGTTTTTT.

This chain connects TRBV30 to TRBJ2-5; D is ambiguous. CDR3 length: 13 residues. V was clipped by 0 bases and J by 1 base, with 6 bases between them. Germline V gene lookup returns CDR1 GTSNPN and CDR2 SVGIG (reference sequence). DNA of the CDR3: TGTGCCTGGAGTGTCGACTCCCAAGAGACCCAGTACTTC. It is translated as CAWSVDSQETQYF.

The chain has TRBV5-5 and TRBJ2-1, with D perhaps TRBD1 (5 bases). The CDR3 loop spans 15 amino acids. V was trimmed by 2 bases and J by 2 bases, leaving 11 bases between them. Germline loops: CDR1 SGHKS, CDR2 YYEKEE (reference sequence). As DNA, the CDR3 is TGTGCCAGCAGCTTATTCCAGGGCACCTACAATGAGCAGTTCTTC. Encoded protein: CASSLFQGTYNEQFF.

As concerns this clone: Other DNA sequences in the sample encode the same CDR3. The chain has TRBV5-6 and TRBJ1-6; D unclear. The CDR3 has 15 residues. Trimming took 0 bases from V and 0 from J, leaving 4 bases between them. CDR1 and CDR2 from the germline V gene are SGHDT and YYEEEE. The CDR3 reads CASSLGGSYNSPLHF. For the CDR3, the DNA is TGTGCCAGCAGCTTGGGGGGCTCCTATAATTCACCCCTCCACTTT.

The chain joins TRBV10-3 to TRBJ1-1; D ambiguous. This CDR3 is 12 amino acids long. Germline V gene sequence: CDR1 ENHRY, CDR2 SYGVKD. The V end was cut by 7 bases, the J end by 8 bases, with 14 bases between. The CDR3 region is CAIKSSSEEAFF. DNA of the CDR3: TGTGCCATCAAGTCAAGTTCGGAAGAAGCTTTCTTT.